This T cell receptor beta chain was found in a study of cytomegalovirus exposure and HLA in healthy donors. About this clone itself: Its specificity is unknown.

Broader study findings: An analysis done earlier found most TCR beta V segments productive about 90% or about 30% of the time.

V was shortened by 0 bases and J by 2 bases, with 12 bases between the two germline ends. The CDR3 sequence is 15 residues long. Germline assignment: CDR1 SGDLS and CDR2 YYNGEE. The PCR employed 60 Vbeta primers together with 13 Jbeta primers. Produced via immunoSEQ multiplex PCR; TCRdb's table is partial and in-frame only. The sample includes some 150,000 clones, more than 70% seen only once; the top ten take about 3.9%. This chain joins TRBV9 and TRBJ2-7; a weak D match, TRBD2 (7 bases). Material: PBMCs. This TCR was sampled from a man in his forties or fifties in good health and CMV-seropositive. The CDR3 bases are TGTGCCAGCAGCGTAGAGGGGGGGCGGCCCTACGAGCAGTACTTC. It encodes CASSVEGGRPYEQYF.